Below, 5 T cell receptor beta chains from the same sample are listed, as sequenced in a study of naive CD8 T cells in extremely preterm neonates. Sequenced by immunoSEQ multiplex PCR; TCRdb stores in-frame clones only, minus some. The repertoire holds thousands of clones, with less than 98% as singletons. Cord blood came from elective full-term cesareans at 37-41 weeks without labor or membrane rupture. What was sequenced was naive CD8+ T cells from cord blood. All receptors derive from a newborn in good health.

The rearrangement links TRBV4-2 to TRBJ2-2; TRBD1 aligns across 7 bases. The CDR3 sequence is 14 residues long. The germline V gene has CDR1 LGHNA and CDR2 YNFKEQ. The V gene end was trimmed by 0 bases and the J gene end by 6 bases; junction bases not matched to a gene: 1. CDR3 region: CASSQDQGAGELFF. CDR3 DNA sequence: TGTGCCAGCAGCCAAGATCAGGGGGCCGGGGAGCTGTTTTTT.

This clone appeared once. The chain combines TRBV7-2 with TRBJ2-3; maybe TRBD1 (7 bases). The V gene lost 2 bases and the J gene lost 5 bases, with 14 bases spanning the gap. The CDR3 consists of 15 residues. The germline CDR1 and CDR2 sequences are SGHTA and FQGNSA. CDR3 DNA sequence: TGTGCCAGCAGCTTACCAGGGGGGCCGGGAGATACGCAGTATTTT. It encodes CASSLPGGPGDTQYF. Full variable domain (remainder filled in from reference TRBV7-2 and TRBJ2-3): GAGVSQSPSNKVTEKGKDVELRCDPISGHTALYWYRQSLGQGLEFLIYFQGNSAPDKSGLPSDRFSAERTGGSVSTLTIQRTQQEDSAVYLCASSLPGGPGDTQYFGPGTRLTVL.

This clone was found once. The rearrangement uses TRBV4-1 and TRBJ2-7, with D maybe TRBD2 (5 bases). The CDR3 has 15 amino acids. Trimming pared 5 bases from V and 0 bases from J, leaving 14 bases between. Per the germline V gene, CDR1 is MGHRA and CDR2 is YSYEKL. CDR3 protein: CASSYSAGVSYEQYF. In DNA form, the CDR3 reads TGCGCCAGCAGCTACTCCGCGGGTGTCTCCTACGAGCAGTACTTC.

V is TRBV1 and J is TRBJ2-3; TRBD2 reflects the table's D call only, with no check against the DNA. TRBV1 is termed a pseudogene. The CDR3 runs to 16 residues. This CDR3 reads CTSRRGRGGAPDTQYF. In DNA, the CDR3 is TGCACCAGCAGACGTGGCCGAGGGGGGGCCCCAGATACGCAGTATTTT.

This chain joins TRBV25-1 and TRBJ1-2; D might be TRBD1 (5 bases). The CDR3 extends over 14 amino acids. Germline loops: CDR1 MGHDK, CDR2 SYGVNS. Trimming removed 4 bases at V and 6 bases at J, with 15 bases between. CDR3 nucleotides: TGTGCCAGCAGTGGCAGGGACTGGCGCGATGGCTACACCTTC. Its protein is CASSGRDWRDGYTF.